This T cell receptor beta chain appears in the sequencing data of a study of cytomegalovirus exposure and HLA in healthy donors. Study-level background: Tens of millions of unique TCR sequences came from HLA-typed donors in an early release.

Broader study findings: Within a later analysis, the majority of CMV-associated TCR beta chains appeared HLA-restricted.

Details on this clone: Antigen specificity is unknown.

Use of 60 Vbeta and 13 Jbeta primers characterized the PCR. Method: immunoSEQ multiplex PCR; TCRdb's copy keeps in-frame clones and lacks some. The sample lists 160,000 or so clones; roughly 80% were seen once. Specimen: PBMCs. The clonotype originates from a man aged 50-59 years in good health and CMV-seropositive.

The CDR3 DNA sequence: TGTGCCAGCAGTTTCCAGGGTAACTACGAGCAGTACTTC. This encodes CASSFQGNYEQYF. The V call is TRBV27, the J call TRBJ2-7, with a weak D call TRBD1 (5 bases). Trimming shortened V by 3 bases and J by 3 bases, and 9 bases separated the two germline ends. The germline V gene has CDR1 MNHEY and CDR2 SMNVEV (reference sequence). The CDR3 length is 13 residues.